This T cell receptor beta chain was found in a study of siplizumab effects on memory and regulatory T cells. TCR templates numbering about 10^5 were assayed per sample. Measured with immunoSEQ multiplex PCR; TCRdb has only the in-frame clones, and not every one. This table has approximately 120,000 clones, about 94% appearing once. Regarding the study as a whole: Naive versus memory phenotype went unassigned for roughly 75-96% of proliferating CD4+ or CD8+ clones. Proliferating siplizumab-cultured Tregs lacked confirmed suppressive function. Memory T cells appeared less diverse than naive cells, which seemed to contribute substantially to alloresponse.

As regards this clone: What it recognizes is unknown.

Material: non-Treg CD4+ T cells sorted from blood. This receptor was identified in a human donor in good health.

CDR3 nucleotides: TGTGCCAGCAGCGTACAGGCGAACACCGGGGAGCTGTTTTTT. Amino acid sequence: CASSVQANTGELFF. V gene TRBV7-6 combines with J gene TRBJ2-2; possibly TRBD1 for D (5 bases). Germline loops: CDR1 SGHVS, CDR2 FNYEAQ. The CDR3 is 14 residues long. Deletions cut 5 bases from V and 0 bases from J, with 7 bases between.